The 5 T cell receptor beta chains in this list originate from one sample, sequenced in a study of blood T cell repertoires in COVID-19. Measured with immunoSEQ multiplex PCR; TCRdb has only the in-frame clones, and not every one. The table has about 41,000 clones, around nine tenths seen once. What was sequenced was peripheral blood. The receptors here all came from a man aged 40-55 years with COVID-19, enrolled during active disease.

The CDR3 bases are TGTGCCAGCAGTGGGCAGGATCAGCCCCAGCATTTT. Its translation: CASSGQDQPQHF. This chain joins TRBV2 and TRBJ1-5; D gene ambiguous. Trimming pared 4 bases from V and 5 bases from J, leaving 6 bases between. Germline assignment: CDR1 SNHLY and CDR2 FYNNEI. The CDR3 totals 12 residues.

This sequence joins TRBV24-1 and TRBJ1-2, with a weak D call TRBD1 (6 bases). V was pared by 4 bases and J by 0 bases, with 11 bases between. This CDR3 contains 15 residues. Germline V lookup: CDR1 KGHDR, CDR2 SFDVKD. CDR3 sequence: CATSDRTVANYGYTF. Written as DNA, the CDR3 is TGTGCCACCAGTGACAGGACAGTCGCTAACTATGGCTACACCTTC.

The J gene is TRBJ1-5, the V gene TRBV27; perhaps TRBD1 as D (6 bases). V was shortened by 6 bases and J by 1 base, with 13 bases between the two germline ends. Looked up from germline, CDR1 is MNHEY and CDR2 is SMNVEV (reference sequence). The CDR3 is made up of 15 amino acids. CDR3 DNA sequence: TGTGCCAGCAGGGAACAGGGAGGGAGCAATCAGCCCCAGCATTTT. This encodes CASREQGGSNQPQHF.

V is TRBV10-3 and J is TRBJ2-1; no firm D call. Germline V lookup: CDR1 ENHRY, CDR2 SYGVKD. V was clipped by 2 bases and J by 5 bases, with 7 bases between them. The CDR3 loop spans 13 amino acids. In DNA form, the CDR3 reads TGTGCCATCAGTGAGCTAGGAAACAATGAGCAGTTCTTC. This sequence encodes CAISELGNNEQFF.

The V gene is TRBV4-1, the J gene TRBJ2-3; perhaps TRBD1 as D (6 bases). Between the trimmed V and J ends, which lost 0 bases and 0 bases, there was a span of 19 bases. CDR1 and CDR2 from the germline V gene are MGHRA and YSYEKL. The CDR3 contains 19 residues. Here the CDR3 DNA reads TGCGCCAGCAGCCAAGAATTCGCGACAGGAGGCAAGAGCACAGATACGCAGTATTTT. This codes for CASSQEFATGGKSTDTQYF.